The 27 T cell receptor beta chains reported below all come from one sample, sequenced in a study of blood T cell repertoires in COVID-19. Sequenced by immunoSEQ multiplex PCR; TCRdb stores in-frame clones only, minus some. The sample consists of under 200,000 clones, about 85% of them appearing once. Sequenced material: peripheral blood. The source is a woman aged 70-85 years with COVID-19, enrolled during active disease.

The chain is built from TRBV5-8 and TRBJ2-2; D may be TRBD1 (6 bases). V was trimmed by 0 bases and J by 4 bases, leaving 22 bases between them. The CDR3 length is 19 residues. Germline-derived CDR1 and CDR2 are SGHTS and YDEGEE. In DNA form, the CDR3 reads TGTGCCAGCAGCTTGGCCAATTTTGGGGGCAATATGCGCACCGGGGAGCTGTTTTTT. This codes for CASSLANFGGNMRTGELFF.

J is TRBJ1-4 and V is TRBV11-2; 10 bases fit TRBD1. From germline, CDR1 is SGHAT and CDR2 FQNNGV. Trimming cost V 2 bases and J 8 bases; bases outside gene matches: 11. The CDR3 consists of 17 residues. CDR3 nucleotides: TGTGCCAGCAGCTTACTGGGGACAGGGGTTTTAGGGGAAAAACTGTTTTTT. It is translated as CASSLLGTGVLGEKLFF.

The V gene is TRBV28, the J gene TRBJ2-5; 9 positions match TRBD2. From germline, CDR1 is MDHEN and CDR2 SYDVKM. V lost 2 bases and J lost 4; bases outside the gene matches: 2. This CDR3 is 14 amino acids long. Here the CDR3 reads CASSLAGGAETQYF. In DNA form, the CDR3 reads TGTGCCAGCAGTTTAGCGGGAGGGGCAGAGACCCAGTACTTC.

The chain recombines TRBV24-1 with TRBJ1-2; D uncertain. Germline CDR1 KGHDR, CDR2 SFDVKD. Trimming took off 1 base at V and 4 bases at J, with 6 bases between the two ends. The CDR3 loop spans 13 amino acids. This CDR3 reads CATSDFPFYGYTF. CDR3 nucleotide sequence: TGTGCCACCAGTGATTTTCCCTTCTATGGCTACACCTTC.

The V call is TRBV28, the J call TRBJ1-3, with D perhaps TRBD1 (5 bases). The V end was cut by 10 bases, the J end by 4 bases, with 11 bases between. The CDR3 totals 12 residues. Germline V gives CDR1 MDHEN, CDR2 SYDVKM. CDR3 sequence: CATTGYGNTIYF. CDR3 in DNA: TGTGCCACTACAGGTTACGGAAACACCATATATTTT.

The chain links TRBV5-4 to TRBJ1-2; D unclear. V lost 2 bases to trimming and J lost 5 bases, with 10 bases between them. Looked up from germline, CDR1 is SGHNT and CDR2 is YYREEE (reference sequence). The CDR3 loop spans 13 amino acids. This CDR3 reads CASSFRNSYGYTF. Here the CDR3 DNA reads TGTGCCAGCAGCTTTAGAAACTCATATGGCTACACCTTC.

CDR3 bases: TGTGCCAGCAGTCCATTAGACAGGGCCGGCACTGAAGCTTTCTTT. The encoded protein is CASSPLDRAGTEAFF. V is TRBV27 and J is TRBJ1-1; 7 bases match TRBD1. Germline loops: CDR1 MNHEY, CDR2 SMNVEV (reference sequence). V was clipped by 5 bases and J by 4 bases; unmatched bases: 10. The CDR3 extends over 15 amino acids.

The CDR3 bases are TGTGCCAGCAGCTCCCGACTCTACGAGCAGTACTTC. Its protein product is CASSSRLYEQYF. The chain combines TRBV5-6 with TRBJ2-7, with D unclear. Germline V gene lookup returns CDR1 SGHDT and CDR2 YYEEEE. The CDR3 covers 12 residues. Trimming removed 3 bases from V and 3 bases from J, with 7 bases in between.

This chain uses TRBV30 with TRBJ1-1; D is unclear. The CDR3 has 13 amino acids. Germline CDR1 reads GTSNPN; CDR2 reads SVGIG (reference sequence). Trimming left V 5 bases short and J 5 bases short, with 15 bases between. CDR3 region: CAWVHGGRTEAFF. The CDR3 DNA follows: TGTGCCTGGGTCCATGGTGGGCGAACTGAAGCTTTCTTT.

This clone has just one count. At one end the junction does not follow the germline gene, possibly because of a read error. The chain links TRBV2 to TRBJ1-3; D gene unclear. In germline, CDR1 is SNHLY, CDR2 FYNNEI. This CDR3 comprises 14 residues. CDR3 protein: CASNERSSGNTIYF. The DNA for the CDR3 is TGTGCCAGCAATGAAAGGAGCTCTGGAAACACCATATATTTT.

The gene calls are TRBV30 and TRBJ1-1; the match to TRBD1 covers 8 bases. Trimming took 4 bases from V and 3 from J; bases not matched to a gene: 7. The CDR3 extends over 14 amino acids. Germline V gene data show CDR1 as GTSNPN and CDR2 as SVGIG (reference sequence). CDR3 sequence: CAWTLDRADTEAFF. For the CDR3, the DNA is TGTGCCTGGACCCTGGACAGGGCGGACACTGAAGCTTTCTTT.

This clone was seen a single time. The chain's CDR3 is CASSQGFKQGNTKAFF. In DNA form, the CDR3 reads TGTGCCAGCAGCCAAGGGTTCAAACAGGGCAACACCAAAGCTTTCTTT. The J gene is TRBJ1-1, the V gene TRBV3-1 (or the pseudogene TRBV3-2); possibly TRBD1 for D (6 bases). Germline V CDR1 and CDR2: LGHDT, YNNKEL (reference sequence). Trimming pared 1 base from V and 9 bases from J, leaving 21 bases between. This CDR3 has 16 residues.

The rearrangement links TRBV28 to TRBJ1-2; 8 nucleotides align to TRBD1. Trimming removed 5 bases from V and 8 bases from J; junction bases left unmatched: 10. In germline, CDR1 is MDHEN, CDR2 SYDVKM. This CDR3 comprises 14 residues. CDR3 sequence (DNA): TGTGCCAGCAGTCCTCGACAGGGGAGAGGCGGCTACACCTTC. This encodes CASSPRQGRGGYTF.

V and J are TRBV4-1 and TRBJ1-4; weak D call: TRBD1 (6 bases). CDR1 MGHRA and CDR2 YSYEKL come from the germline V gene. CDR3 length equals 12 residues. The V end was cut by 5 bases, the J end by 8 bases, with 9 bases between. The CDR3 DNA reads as TGCGCCAGCAGCACAGGGAACGAAAAACTGTTTTTT. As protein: CASSTGNEKLFF.

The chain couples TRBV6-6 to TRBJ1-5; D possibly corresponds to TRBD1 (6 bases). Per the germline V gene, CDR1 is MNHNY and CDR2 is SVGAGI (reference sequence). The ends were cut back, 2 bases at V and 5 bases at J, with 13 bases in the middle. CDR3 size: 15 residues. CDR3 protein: CASSYQAGDDQPQHF. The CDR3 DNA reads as TGTGCCAGCAGTTACCAGGCAGGGGATGATCAGCCCCAGCATTTT.

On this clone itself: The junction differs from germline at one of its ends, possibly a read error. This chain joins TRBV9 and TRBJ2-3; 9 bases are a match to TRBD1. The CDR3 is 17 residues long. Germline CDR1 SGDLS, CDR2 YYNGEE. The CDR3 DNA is TGTGCCAGCAGCATTGGGAGAGGGACAGGGCGCACAGATACGCACCAATTT. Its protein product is CASSIGRGTGRTDTHQF.

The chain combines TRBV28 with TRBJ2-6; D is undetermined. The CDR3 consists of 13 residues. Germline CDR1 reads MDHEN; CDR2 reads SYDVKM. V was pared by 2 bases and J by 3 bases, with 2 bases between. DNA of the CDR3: TGTGCCAGCAGTTTACGTGGGGCCAACGTCCTGACTTTC. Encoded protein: CASSLRGANVLTF.

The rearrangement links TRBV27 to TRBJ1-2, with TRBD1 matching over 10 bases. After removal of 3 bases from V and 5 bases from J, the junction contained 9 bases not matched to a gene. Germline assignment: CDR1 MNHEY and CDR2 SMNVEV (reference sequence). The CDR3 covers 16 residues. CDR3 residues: CASSFHRDRGGYGYTF. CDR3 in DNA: TGTGCCAGCAGTTTCCACCGGGACAGGGGTGGTTATGGCTACACCTTC.

The chain's CDR3 is CSAGVTEQYF. The CDR3 nucleotides read TGCAGTGCGGGAGTGACAGAGCAGTACTTC. The chain is built from TRBV20-1 and TRBJ2-7; weak D call: TRBD2 (5 bases). The CDR3 consists of 10 residues. The V gene lost 6 bases and the J gene lost 7 bases, with 10 bases spanning the gap. The germline V gene encodes CDR1 DFQATT and CDR2 SNEGSKA (reference sequence).

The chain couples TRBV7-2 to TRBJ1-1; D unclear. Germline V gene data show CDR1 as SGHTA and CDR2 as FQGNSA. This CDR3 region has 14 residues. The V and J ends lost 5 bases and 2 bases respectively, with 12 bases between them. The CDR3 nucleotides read TGTGCCAGCAGCCCACGGAGGGATAACACTGAAGCTTTCTTT. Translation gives CASSPRRDNTEAFF.

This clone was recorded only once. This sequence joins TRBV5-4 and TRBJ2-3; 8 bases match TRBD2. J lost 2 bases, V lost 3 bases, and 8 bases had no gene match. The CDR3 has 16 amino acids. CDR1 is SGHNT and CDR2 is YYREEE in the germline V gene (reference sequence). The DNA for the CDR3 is TGTGCCAGCAGCTCCTTCGGGAGGGAGGTCACAGATACGCAGTATTTT. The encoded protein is CASSSFGREVTDTQYF.

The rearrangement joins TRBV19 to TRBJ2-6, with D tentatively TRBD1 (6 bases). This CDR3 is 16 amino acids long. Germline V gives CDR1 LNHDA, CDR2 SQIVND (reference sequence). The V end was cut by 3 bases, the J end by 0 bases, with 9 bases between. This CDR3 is CASSMTGPSGANVLTF. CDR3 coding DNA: TGTGCCAGTAGTATGACAGGTCCCTCTGGGGCCAACGTCCTGACTTTC.

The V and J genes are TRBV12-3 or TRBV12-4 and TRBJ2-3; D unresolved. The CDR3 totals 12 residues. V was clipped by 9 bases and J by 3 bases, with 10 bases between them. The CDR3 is CASAKATDTQYF. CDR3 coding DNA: TGTGCCAGTGCCAAAGCGACAGATACGCAGTATTTT.

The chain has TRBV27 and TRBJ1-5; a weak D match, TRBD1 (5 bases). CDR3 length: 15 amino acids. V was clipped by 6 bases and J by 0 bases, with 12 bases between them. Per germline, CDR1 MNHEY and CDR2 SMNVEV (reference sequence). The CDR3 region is CASRPRAASNQPQHF. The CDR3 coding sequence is TGTGCCAGCAGGCCCAGGGCCGCTAGCAATCAGCCCCAGCATTTT.

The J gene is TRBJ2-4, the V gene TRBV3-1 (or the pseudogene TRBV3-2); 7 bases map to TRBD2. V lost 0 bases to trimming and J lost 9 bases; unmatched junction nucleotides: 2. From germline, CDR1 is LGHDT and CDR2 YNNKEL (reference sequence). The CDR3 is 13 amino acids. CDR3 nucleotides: TGTGCCAGCAGCCAAGAGTGGACTAGCATTCAGTACTTC. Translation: CASSQEWTSIQYF.

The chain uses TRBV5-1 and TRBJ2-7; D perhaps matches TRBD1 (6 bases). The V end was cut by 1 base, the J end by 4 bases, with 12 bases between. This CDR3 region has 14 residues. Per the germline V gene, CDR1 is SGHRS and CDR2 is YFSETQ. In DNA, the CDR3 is TGCGCCAGCAGCTTGCAGGGGCCGGGGTACGAGCAGTACTTC. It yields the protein CASSLQGPGYEQYF.

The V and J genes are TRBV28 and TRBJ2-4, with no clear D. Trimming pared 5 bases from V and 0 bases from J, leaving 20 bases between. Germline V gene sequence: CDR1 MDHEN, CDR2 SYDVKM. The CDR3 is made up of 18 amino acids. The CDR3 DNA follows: TGTGCCAGCAGTCCCTCTCCCACAGTACCCCTAGCCAAAAACATTCAGTACTTC. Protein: CASSPSPTVPLAKNIQYF.